Listed below are T cell receptor beta chains from one sample, sequenced in a study of early T cells in non-severe SARS-CoV-2 infection. TCRdb recomputed calls from the 5' RACE reads with MiXCR, one row per CDR3 protein. This sample yields roughly 100,000 distinct CDR3 sequences, of which roughly an eighth are seen a single time; approximately 2.4% belongs to the top ten. The sequencing input was whole blood. These receptors all come from an adult who was a healthcare worker with PCR-confirmed SARS-CoV-2 infection or an uninfected control (not recorded which). Each CDR3 is given with its conserved first and last residue. The order of the fields is J gene, V gene, CDR3 protein.

TRBJ2-7 | TRBV20-1 | CSAGTSGGSSYEQYF
TRBJ1-1 | TRBV5-1 | CASSARDGYGTFF
TRBJ2-5 | TRBV5-1 | CASSGRGGQETQYF
TRBJ2-6 | TRBV6-6 | CASSAFLGANVLTF
TRBJ2-7 | TRBV5-1 | CASSPEGGQSLYEQYF
TRBJ2-7 | TRBV4-1 | CASSQGPYSYEQYF
TRBJ2-3 | TRBV7-3 | CASSPYAGGTDTQYF
TRBJ1-1 | TRBV7-9 | CASRTGQVVTEAFF
TRBJ2-7 | TRBV11-2 | CASSPGQANYEQYF
TRBJ2-7 | TRBV11-2 | CASSRQGSSEQYF